This T cell receptor beta chain comes out of a study of molecular identifiers for immune sequencing clone quantification. Using its own MiXCR run on the PCR reads, TCRdb lists one record per CDR3 protein. This sample has a few hundred thousand distinct CDR3 sequences, with roughly a fifth found just once. V lost 1 base and J lost 2, with 15 bases in between. Germline V lookup: CDR1 MNHNS, CDR2 SASEGT. This CDR3 is 18 amino acids long. Sequenced sample: naive CD8+ T cells from blood, with Jurkat cell RNA spiked in. Subset denoted: FACS-sorted CD8+CD4-CCR7+CD45RA+ naive T cells. The clonotype comes from a human donor in good health. Some libraries in this study had Jurkat cell RNA spiked in. The V gene is TRBV6-1, the J gene TRBJ2-6, with D uncertain. The CDR3 sequence is CASSEGPQHLAGANVLTF. Here the CDR3 DNA reads TGTGCCAGCAGTGAAGGACCCCAACACCTGGCTGGGGCCAACGTCCTGACTTTC.